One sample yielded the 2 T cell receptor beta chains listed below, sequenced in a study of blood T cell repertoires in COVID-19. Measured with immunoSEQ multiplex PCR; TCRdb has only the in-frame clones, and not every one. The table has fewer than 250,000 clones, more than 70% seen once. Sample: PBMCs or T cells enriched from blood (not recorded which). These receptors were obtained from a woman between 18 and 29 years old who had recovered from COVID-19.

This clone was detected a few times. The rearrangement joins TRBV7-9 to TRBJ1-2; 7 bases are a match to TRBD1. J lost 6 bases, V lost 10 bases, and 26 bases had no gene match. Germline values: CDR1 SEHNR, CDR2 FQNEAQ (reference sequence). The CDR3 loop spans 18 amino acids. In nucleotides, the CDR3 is TGTGCCACCCCTTCACGGACACTCCGGGACAGTGCGTGGGATGGCTACACCTTC. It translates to CATPSRTLRDSAWDGYTF.

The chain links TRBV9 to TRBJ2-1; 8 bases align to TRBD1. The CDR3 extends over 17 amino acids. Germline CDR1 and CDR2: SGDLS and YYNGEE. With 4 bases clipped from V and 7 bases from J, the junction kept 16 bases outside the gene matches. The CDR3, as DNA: TGTGCCAGCAGCACCGATTCAGGGGGCGCTGGGTGGAATGAGCAGTTCTTC. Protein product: CASSTDSGGAGWNEQFF.